This T cell receptor beta chain was profiled in a study of cytomegalovirus exposure and HLA in healthy donors. In the study overall: T cells numbering 150 million to 200 million yielded 100 million to 120 million unique TCR beta sequences in an earlier analysis.

The study ran its PCR with 60 Vbeta and 13 Jbeta primers. Profiling relied on immunoSEQ multiplex PCR, and the TCRdb table lists in-frame clones only, not all of them. The sample holds around 180,000 clones, approximately 81% seen once. This CDR3 contains 14 residues. Trimming took 0 bases from V and 3 from J, leaving 10 bases between them. Germline CDR1 SGDLS, CDR2 YYNGEE. This rearrangement joins TRBV9 to TRBJ2-7, with D unclear. This sequence was found in a male donor in good health and CMV-seronegative. The sequenced material came from PBMCs. The CDR3 coding sequence is TGTGCCAGCAGCGTAGGTGGAGAAAACTACGAGCAGTACTTC. Its protein is CASSVGGENYEQYF.